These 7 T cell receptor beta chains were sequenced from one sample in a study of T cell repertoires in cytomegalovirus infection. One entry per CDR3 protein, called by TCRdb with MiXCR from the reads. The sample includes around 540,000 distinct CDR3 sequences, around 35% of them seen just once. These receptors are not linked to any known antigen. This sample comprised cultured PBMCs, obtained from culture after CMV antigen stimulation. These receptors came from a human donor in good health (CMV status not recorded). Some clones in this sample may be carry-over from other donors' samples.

The CDR3 DNA reads TGTGCCAGCAGCATGGGACTAGCGGGAGACGGCTCCTACGAGCAGTACTTC. Translated, it gives CASSMGLAGDGSYEQYF. This chain uses TRBV7-2 with TRBJ2-7; 14 positions agree with TRBD2. The CDR3 is 17 residues long. Trimming cost V 5 bases and J 0 bases; bases outside gene matches: 6. Germline V gene sequence: CDR1 SGHTA, CDR2 FQGNSA.

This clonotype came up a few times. Here the CDR3 reads CASSYSAGVSYEQYF. The CDR3 nucleotides are TGTGCCAGCAGTTACTCAGCGGGAGTTTCCTACGAGCAGTACTTC. This rearrangement joins TRBV6-5 to TRBJ2-7, with 8 bases fitting TRBD2. The trim removed 0 bases at V and 1 base at J, leaving 2 bases unmatched. The CDR3 covers 15 residues. CDR1 is MNHEY, CDR2 SVGAGI, per germline.

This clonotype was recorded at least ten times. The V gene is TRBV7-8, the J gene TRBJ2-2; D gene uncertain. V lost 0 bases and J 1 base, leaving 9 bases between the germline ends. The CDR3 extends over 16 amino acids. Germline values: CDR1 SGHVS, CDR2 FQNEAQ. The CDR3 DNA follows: TGTGCCAGCAGCTTAGCGTCGGTCCTGAACACCGGGGAGCTGTTTTTT. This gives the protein CASSLASVLNTGELFF.

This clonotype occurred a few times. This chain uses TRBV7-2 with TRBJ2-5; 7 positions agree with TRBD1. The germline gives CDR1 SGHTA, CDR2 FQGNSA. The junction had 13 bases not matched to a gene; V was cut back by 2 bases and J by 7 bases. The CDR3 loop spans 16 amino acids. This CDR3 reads CASSLFEGATRGTQYF. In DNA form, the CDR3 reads TGTGCCAGCAGCTTATTTGAGGGGGCGACCCGGGGGACCCAGTACTTC. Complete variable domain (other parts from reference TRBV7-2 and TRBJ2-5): GAGVSQSPSNKVTEKGKDVELRCDPISGHTALYWYRQSLGQGLEFLIYFQGNSAPDKSGLPSDRFSAERTGGSVSTLTIQRTQQEDSAVYLCASSLFEGATRGTQYFGPGTRLLVL.

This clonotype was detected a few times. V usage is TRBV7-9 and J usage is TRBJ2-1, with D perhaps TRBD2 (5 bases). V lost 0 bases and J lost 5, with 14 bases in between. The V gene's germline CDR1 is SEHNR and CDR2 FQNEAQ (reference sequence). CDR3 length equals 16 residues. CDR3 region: CASSLALRTGDNEQFF. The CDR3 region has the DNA TGTGCCAGCAGCTTAGCGTTGAGGACCGGGGACAATGAGCAGTTCTTC.

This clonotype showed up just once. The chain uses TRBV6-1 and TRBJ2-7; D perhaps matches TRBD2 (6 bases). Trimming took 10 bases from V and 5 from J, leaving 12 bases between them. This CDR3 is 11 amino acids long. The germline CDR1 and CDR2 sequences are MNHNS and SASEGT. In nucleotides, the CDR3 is TGTGCCACCGTGGAGGGGCACGAGCAGTACGTC. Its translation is CATVEGHEQYV.

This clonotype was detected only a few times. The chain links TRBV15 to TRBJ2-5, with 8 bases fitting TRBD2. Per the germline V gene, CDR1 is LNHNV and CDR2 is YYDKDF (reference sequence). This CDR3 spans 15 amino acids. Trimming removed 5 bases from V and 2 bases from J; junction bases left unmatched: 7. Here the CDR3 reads CATSGPTSGQETQYF. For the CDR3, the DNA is TGTGCCACCAGCGGACCCACTAGCGGACAAGAGACCCAGTACTTC. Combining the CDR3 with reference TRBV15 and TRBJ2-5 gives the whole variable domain DAMVIQNPRYQVTQFGKPVTLSCSQTLNHNVMYWYQQKSSQAPKLLFHYYDKDFNNEADTPDNFQSRRPNTSFCFLDIRSPGLGDTAMYLCATSGPTSGQETQYFGPGTRLLVL.